The following is a T cell receptor (beta chain) sequence with its context. Some clones are missing from TCRdb's copy, which holds only in-frame ones; the method was immunoSEQ multiplex PCR. The data contain some 520,000 clones, around 90% of them singletons. These data come from a study of Ad26.COV2.S vaccination and SARS-CoV-2 variants. Treatment: roughly 19 received Ad26.COV2.S at low or high dose, single or two shots; roughly five received placebo; per-sample allocation not given. Sampling was performed 63 days after the first vaccine or placebo injection. The vaccine delivered Wuhan-strain SARS-CoV-2 spike through an Ad26 vector. Germline CDR1 MNHEY, CDR2 SVGEGT. Trimming took 2 bases from V and 2 from J, leaving 16 bases between them. The length of the CDR3 is 16 residues.

The TCR originated in a person between 18 and 60 years old who received the Ad26.COV2.S COVID-19 vaccine or a placebo. The source was peripheral blood, collected in a trial of Ad26.COV2.S vaccine versus placebo. The rearrangement uses TRBV6-2 or TRBV6-3 and TRBJ2-7, with D maybe TRBD2 (5 bases). The CDR3 DNA is TGTGCCAGCAGTTACGGATCGGGGTTCACCACCTACGAGCAGTACTTC. Its translation is CASSYGSGFTTYEQYF.